Shown below are 7 T cell receptor beta chains from a single sample sequenced in a study of identical twins. MiXCR was run by TCRdb on the 5' RACE reads, yielding one entry per CDR3 protein. The table has about 660,000 distinct CDR3 sequences, over 8.5% seen once. This sample also belongs to another study, concerning yellow fever vaccine responses in identical twins.

Sample: PBMCs. The source of these receptors is a woman aged 18-29 years in good health.

The gene calls are TRBV28 and TRBJ2-1, with 10 nucleotides matching TRBD1. The trim removed 4 bases at V and 7 bases at J, leaving 10 bases unmatched. This CDR3 region has 16 residues. CDR1 and CDR2 (germline): MDHEN, SYDVKM. CDR3 amino acids: CASSSLRDRGVNEQFF. The DNA of the CDR3 is TGTGCCAGCAGTTCTCTCCGGGACAGGGGTGTTAATGAGCAGTTCTTC.

In its sample, this clonotype was seen a few times. This chain links TRBV3-1 with TRBJ1-2, with 7 bases aligning to TRBD1. The CDR3 runs 17 residues. CDR1 is LGHDT and CDR2 is YNNKEL in the germline V gene (reference sequence). The trim removed 3 bases at V and 7 bases at J, leaving 17 bases unmatched. In DNA form, the CDR3 reads TGTGCCAGCAGCCATCTAGGACAGGTCGAGTTTCTCTCTGGCTACACCTTC. It codes for CASSHLGQVEFLSGYTF.

This clonotype has ten or more counts. V is TRBV6-4 and J is TRBJ2-2; D might be TRBD1 (6 bases). Per the germline V gene, CDR1 is MRHNA and CDR2 is SNTAGT. The V end was cut by 4 bases, the J end by 0 bases, with 9 bases between. This CDR3 is built from 15 residues. The CDR3, as DNA: TGTGCCAGCAGTGCCGGGACAACGAACACCGGGGAGCTGTTTTTT. Protein: CASSAGTTNTGELFF.

V usage is TRBV7-2 and J usage is TRBJ2-5; maybe TRBD1 (5 bases). Germline CDR1 reads SGHTA; CDR2 reads FQGNSA. The V end lost 6 bases, the J end lost 1 base, and 15 bases lay between the germline ends. The CDR3 has 15 residues. This chain's CDR3 is CASSPDSFVQETQYF. CDR3 bases: TGTGCCAGCAGTCCTGACAGCTTTGTCCAAGAGACCCAGTACTTC. The full variable domain, in which reference TRBV7-2 and TRBJ2-5 provide the parts outside the CDR3, is GAGVSQSPSNKVTEKGKDVELRCDPISGHTALYWYRQSLGQGLEFLIYFQGNSAPDKSGLPSDRFSAERTGGSVSTLTIQRTQQEDSAVYLCASSPDSFVQETQYFGPGTRLLVL.

This clonotype was recorded a few times. The chain couples TRBV5-1 to TRBJ2-1; TRBD2 might be the D (5 bases). Germline CDR1 is SGHRS and CDR2 is YFSETQ. The CDR3 runs 14 residues. The V end was cut by 3 bases, the J end by 7 bases, with 14 bases between. The DNA for the CDR3 is TGCGCCAGCAGCTCGGTCCCCCCGGGGAATGAGCAGTTCTTC. Residues: CASSSVPPGNEQFF.

Ten or more counts support this clonotype. This sequence joins TRBV5-1 and TRBJ2-1; D call uncertain. The ends were cut back, 4 bases at V and 6 bases at J, with 11 bases in the middle. This CDR3 is built from 13 residues. Germline V gene data show CDR1 as SGHRS and CDR2 as YFSETQ. In nucleotides, the CDR3 is TGCGCCAGCAGCATGGACGTACTCAATGAGCAGTTCTTC. This gives the protein CASSMDVLNEQFF.

This clonotype was recorded once. The chain uses TRBV6-1 and TRBJ2-5; D possibly uses TRBD1 or TRBD2 (5 bases each). The V and J ends lost 7 bases and 5 bases respectively, with 14 bases between them. Germline V CDR1 and CDR2: MNHNS, SASEGT. The CDR3 has 13 amino acids. The CDR3 DNA sequence: TGTGCCAGCACTCCGGGACCAGGGGAGACCCAGTACTTC. It yields the protein CASTPGPGETQYF.